This T cell receptor (beta chain) emerged from a study of shared clonotypes between healthy human individuals. Across the whole study: A donor's plate count was three for CD4 naive and three for CD4 memory; CD8 naive had two and CD8 memory one. Study results and limitations: Sampling included only blood; tissue repertoires likely differ. In the sorted subsets, rarefaction showed sequencing was incomplete despite large depth.

This table comes from immunoSEQ multiplex PCR, and its TCRdb copy is limited to in-frame clones, with some not included. The sample yields some 2,000,000 clones, about 94% seen once. V was pared by 5 bases and J by 2 bases, with 14 bases between. The CDR3 spans 15 residues. The germline gives CDR1 MNHNY, CDR2 SVGAGI (reference sequence). This clone was recorded once. Its antigen remains unknown. J is TRBJ2-3 and V is TRBV6-6; D might be TRBD2 (6 bases). The sequence came from a man younger than 35 in good health. Material for sequencing was naive CD4+ T cells sorted from blood. Subset indicated: CD45RA+ positively selected. CDR3 in amino acids: CASSKPGLHTDTQYF. DNA for the CDR3: TGTGCCAGCAGTAAACCTGGACTACACACAGATACGCAGTATTTT.